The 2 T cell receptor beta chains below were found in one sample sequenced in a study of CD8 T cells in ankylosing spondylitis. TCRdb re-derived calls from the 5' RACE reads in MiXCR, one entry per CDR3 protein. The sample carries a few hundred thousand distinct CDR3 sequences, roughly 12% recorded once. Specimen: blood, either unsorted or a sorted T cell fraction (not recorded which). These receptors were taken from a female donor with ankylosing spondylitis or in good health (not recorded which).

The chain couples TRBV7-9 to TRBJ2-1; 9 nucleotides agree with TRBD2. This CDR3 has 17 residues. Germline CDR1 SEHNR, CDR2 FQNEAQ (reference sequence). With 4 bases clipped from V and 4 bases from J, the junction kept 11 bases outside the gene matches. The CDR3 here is CASSSIRLAGEYNEQFF. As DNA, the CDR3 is TGTGCCAGCAGCTCAATACGTTTAGCGGGGGAGTACAATGAGCAGTTCTTC. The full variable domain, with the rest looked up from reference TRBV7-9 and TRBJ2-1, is DTGVSQNPRHKITKRGQNVTFRCDPISEHNRLYWYRQTLGQGPEFLTYFQNEAQLEKSRLLSDRFSAERPKGSFSTLEIQRTEQGDSAMYLCASSSIRLAGEYNEQFFGPGTRLTVL.

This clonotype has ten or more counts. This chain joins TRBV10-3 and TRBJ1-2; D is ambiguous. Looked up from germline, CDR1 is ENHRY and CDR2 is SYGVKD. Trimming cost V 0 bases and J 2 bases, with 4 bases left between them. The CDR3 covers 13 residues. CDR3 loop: CAISESMNYGYTF. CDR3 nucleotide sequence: TGTGCCATCAGTGAGTCGATGAACTATGGCTACACCTTC.